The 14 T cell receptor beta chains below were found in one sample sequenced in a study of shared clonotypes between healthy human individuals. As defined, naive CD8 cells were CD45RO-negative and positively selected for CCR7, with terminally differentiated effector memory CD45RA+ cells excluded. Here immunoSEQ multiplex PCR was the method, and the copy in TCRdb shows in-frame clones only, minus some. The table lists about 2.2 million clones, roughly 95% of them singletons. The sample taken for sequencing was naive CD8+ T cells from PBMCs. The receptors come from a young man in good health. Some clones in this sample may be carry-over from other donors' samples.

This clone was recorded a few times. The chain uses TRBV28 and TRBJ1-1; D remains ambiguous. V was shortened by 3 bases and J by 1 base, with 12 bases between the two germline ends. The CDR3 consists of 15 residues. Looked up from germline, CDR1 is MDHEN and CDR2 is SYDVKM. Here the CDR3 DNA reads TGTGCCAGCAGTTTTTGGGCCACCAAGAACACTGAAGCTTTCTTT. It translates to CASSFWATKNTEAFF.

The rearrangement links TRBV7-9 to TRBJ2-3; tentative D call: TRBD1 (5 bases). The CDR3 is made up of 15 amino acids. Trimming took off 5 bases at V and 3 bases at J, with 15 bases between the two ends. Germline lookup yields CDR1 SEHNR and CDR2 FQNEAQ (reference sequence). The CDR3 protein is CASSPRLAGTDTQYF. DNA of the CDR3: TGTGCCAGCAGCCCCCGGTTAGCAGGGACAGATACGCAGTATTTT.

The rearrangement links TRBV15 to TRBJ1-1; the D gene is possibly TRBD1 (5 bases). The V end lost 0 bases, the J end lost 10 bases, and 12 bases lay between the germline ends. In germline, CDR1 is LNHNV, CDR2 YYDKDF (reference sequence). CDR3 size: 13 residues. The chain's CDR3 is CATSRDRGEGAFF. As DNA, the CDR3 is TGTGCCACCAGCAGAGATCGGGGGGAAGGAGCTTTCTTT.

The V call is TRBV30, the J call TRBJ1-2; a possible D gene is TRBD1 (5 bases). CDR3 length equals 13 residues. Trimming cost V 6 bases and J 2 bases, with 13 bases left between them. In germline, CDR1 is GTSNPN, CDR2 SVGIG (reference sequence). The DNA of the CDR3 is TGTGCCTGCACAATGGGGGGGAACTATGGCTACACCTTC. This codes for CACTMGGNYGYTF. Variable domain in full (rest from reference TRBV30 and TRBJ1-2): SQTIHQWPATLVQPVGSPLSLECTVEGTSNPNLYWYRQAAGRGLQLLFYSVGIGQISSEVPQNLSASRPQDRQFILSSKKLLLSDSGFYLCACTMGGNYGYTFGSGTRLTVV.

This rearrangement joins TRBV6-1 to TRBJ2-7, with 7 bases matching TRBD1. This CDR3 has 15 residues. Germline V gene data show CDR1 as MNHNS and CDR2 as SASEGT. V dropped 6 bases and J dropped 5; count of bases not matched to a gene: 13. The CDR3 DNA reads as TGTGCCAGCAGGCATGAGGGGGCATTTATCAACGAGCAGTACTTC. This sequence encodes CASRHEGAFINEQYF.

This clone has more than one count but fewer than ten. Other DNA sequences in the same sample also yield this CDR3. CDR3 in amino acids: CASSRAGSNQPQHF. CDR3 nucleotides: TGTGCCAGCAGCAGGGCGGGGAGCAATCAGCCCCAGCATTTT. The chain carries TRBV5-4 and TRBJ1-5, with D hard to call. CDR1 and CDR2 (germline): SGHNT, YYREEE (reference sequence). CDR3 length: 14 residues. V gave up 4 bases and J gave up 1 base, with 9 bases separating them.

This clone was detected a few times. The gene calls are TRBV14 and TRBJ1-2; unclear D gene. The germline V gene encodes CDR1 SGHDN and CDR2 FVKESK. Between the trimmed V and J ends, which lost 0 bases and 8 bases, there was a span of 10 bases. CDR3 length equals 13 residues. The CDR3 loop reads CASSQDEWVGYTF. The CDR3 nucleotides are TGTGCCAGCAGCCAAGATGAGTGGGTCGGCTACACCTTC.

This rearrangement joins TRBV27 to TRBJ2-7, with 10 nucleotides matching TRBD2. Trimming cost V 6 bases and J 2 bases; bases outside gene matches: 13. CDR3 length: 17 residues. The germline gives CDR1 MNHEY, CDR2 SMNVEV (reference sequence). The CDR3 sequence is CASRRKDIAGGPYEQYF. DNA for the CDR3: TGTGCCAGCAGACGAAAAGATATAGCGGGAGGCCCCTACGAGCAGTACTTC.

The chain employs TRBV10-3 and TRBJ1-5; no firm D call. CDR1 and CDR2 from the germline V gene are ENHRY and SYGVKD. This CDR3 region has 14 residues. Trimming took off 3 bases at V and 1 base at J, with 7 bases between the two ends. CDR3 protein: CAISEGTSNQPQHF. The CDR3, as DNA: TGTGCCATCAGTGAAGGTACAAGCAATCAGCCCCAGCATTTT.

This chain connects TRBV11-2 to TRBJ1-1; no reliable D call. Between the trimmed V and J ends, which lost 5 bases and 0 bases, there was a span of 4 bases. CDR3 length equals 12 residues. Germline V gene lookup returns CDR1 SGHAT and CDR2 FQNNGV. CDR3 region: CASSGMNTEAFF. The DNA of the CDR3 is TGTGCCAGCAGCGGGATGAACACTGAAGCTTTCTTT.

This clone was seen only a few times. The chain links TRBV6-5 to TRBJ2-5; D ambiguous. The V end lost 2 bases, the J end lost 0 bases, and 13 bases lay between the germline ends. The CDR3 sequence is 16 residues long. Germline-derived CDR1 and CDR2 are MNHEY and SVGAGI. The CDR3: CASSYTGSSYQETQYF. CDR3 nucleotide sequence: TGTGCCAGCAGTTACACGGGCAGTAGCTACCAAGAGACCCAGTACTTC.

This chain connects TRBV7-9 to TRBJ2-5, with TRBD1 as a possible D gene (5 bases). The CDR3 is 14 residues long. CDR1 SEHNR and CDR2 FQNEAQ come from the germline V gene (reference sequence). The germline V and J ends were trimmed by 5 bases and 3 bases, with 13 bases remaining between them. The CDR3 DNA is TGTGCCAGCAGCCAGCCGGACATTGAAGAGACCCAGTACTTC. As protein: CASSQPDIEETQYF.

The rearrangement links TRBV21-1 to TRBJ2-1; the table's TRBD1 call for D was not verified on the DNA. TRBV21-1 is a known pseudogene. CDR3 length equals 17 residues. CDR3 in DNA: TGTGCCAGCAGCAAAGCTACAGGACCTACCCCCTACAATGAGCAGTTCTTC. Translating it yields CASSKATGPTPYNEQFF.

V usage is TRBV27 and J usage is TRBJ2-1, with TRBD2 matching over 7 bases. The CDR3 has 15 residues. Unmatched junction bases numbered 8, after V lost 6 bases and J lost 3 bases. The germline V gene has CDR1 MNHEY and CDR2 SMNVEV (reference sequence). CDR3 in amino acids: CASSLRTSFYNEQFF. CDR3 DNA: TGTGCCAGCAGCCTAAGGACTAGTTTCTACAATGAGCAGTTCTTC.